This T cell receptor beta chain is drawn from a study of PD-1 blockade in classical Hodgkin lymphoma. The CDR3 sequence is 13 residues long. V lost 6 bases to trimming and J lost 7 bases; unmatched junction nucleotides: 6. The germline CDR1 and CDR2 sequences are MNHNS and SASEGT. Time point here: newly diagnosed, previously untreated cHL patient sample. Here immunoSEQ multiplex PCR was the method, and the copy in TCRdb shows in-frame clones only, minus some. The sample has under 20,000 clones, around 90% seen once; the top ten hold roughly 3.9%. Sequencing used peripheral blood mononuclear cells (PBMCs). The TCR comes from a human donor with classical Hodgkin lymphoma. This chain links TRBV6-1 with TRBJ1-5, with 7 bases that match TRBD1. As DNA, the CDR3 is TGTGCCAGCAGCGAGCGACAGGGCCAGCCCCAGCATTTT. Translation gives CASSERQGQPQHF.